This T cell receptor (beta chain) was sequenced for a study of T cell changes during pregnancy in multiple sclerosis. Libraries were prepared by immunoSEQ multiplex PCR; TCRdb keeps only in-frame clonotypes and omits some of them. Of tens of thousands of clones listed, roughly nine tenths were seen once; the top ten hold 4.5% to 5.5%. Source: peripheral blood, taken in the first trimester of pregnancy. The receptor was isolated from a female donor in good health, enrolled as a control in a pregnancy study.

The chain's CDR3 is CASGLVLDGQGSYEQYF. In DNA form, the CDR3 reads TGTGCTAGTGGTTTGGTACTAGATGGACAGGGCTCCTACGAGCAGTACTTC. The chain couples TRBV12-5 to TRBJ2-7; 8 nucleotides line up with TRBD1. The germline V gene encodes CDR1 LGHNT and CDR2 FRNRAP. This CDR3 is 17 amino acids long. The trim removed 0 bases at V and 0 bases at J, leaving 7 bases unmatched.